The 22 T cell receptor beta chains below all came from one sample that was sequenced in a study of regulatory T cells in long-lasting Graves disease. Time point denoted: newly diagnosed GD, antithyroid drugs for less than 3 months. PBMCs provided the RNA from which the TCR library was made. Arm-PCR with iRepertoire HTBI primers amplified the CDR3 regions for these TCR beta libraries. One entry per CDR3 protein, called by TCRdb with MiXCR from the multiplex PCR reads. The sample has about 540,000 distinct CDR3 sequences; approximately 13% are singletons. The same sample was also used in a study of T cells in Graves' hyperthyroidism and ophthalmopathy.

The sample consisted of peripheral blood mononuclear cells (PBMCs), taken at new diagnosis, from a patient treated with antithyroid drugs. Receptors were obtained from a man aged 30 to 39 with Graves disease.

This clonotype was counted many times. V and J are TRBV30 and TRBJ1-1; D may be TRBD1 (6 bases). V lost 4 bases and J lost 5, with 11 bases in between. This CDR3 is 12 amino acids long. Germline V gene lookup returns CDR1 GTSNPN and CDR2 SVGIG (reference sequence). CDR3 bases: TGTGCCTGGACCAGGGGTAGAACTGAAGCTTTCTTT. It translates to CAWTRGRTEAFF.

This clonotype has ten or more counts. The CDR3 is CSVDIRGQVQETQYF. For the CDR3, the DNA is TGCAGCGTTGACATCAGGGGACAGGTCCAAGAGACCCAGTACTTC. V usage is TRBV29-1 and J usage is TRBJ2-5, with 8 bases lining up with TRBD1. Unmatched junction bases numbered 7, after V lost 3 bases and J lost 1 base. Germline CDR1 is SQVTM and CDR2 is ANQGSEA. The CDR3 is made up of 15 amino acids.

In its sample, this clonotype was seen many times. The J gene is TRBJ1-1, the V gene TRBV19; D is unclear. The CDR3 runs to 13 residues. V lost 5 bases and J lost 4, with 11 bases in between. Germline V gene sequence: CDR1 LNHDA, CDR2 SQIVND (reference sequence). CDR3 protein: CASSLEAGTEAFF. DNA of the CDR3: TGTGCCAGTAGTTTGGAAGCGGGCACTGAAGCTTTCTTT.

The table lists this clonotype with a few counts. CDR3 bases: TGTGCCTGGAGCCCTCACGATGAGCAGTTCTTC. As protein: CAWSPHDEQFF. The chain employs TRBV30 and TRBJ2-1, with D uncertain. CDR1 and CDR2 from the germline V gene are GTSNPN and SVGIG (reference sequence). The CDR3 length is 11 residues. Deletions cut 3 bases from V and 8 bases from J, with 8 bases between.

This clonotype was picked up many times. The chain is built from TRBV24-1 and TRBJ2-7, with D perhaps TRBD1 (6 bases). Germline CDR1 reads KGHDR; CDR2 reads SFDVKD. CDR3 length equals 18 residues. V was pared by 6 bases and J by 2 bases, with 25 bases between. The CDR3, as DNA: TGTGCCACCAGTACGATTGGGGGCGACAATGCCCCTACCTACGAGCAGTACTTC. It translates to CATSTIGGDNAPTYEQYF.

The V and J genes are TRBV24-1 and TRBJ2-5; D is unresolved. V lost 3 bases, J lost 2 bases, and 9 bases lay in between. The CDR3 length is 14 residues. Germline V gene lookup returns CDR1 KGHDR and CDR2 SFDVKD. CDR3 DNA sequence: TGTGCCACCAGTGATCCCCGTAGACAAGAGACCCAGTACTTC. Protein: CATSDPRRQETQYF.

This clonotype was picked up many times. The J gene is TRBJ1-1, the V gene TRBV7-3; D gene ambiguous. The length of the CDR3 is 12 residues. Germline values: CDR1 SGHTA, CDR2 FQGTGA. V lost 5 bases and J 3 bases, leaving 7 bases between the germline ends. The CDR3 spells CASSLKDTEAFF. The CDR3 nucleotides are TGTGCCAGCAGCCTCAAGGACACTGAAGCTTTCTTT. Full variable domain (rest looked up from reference TRBV7-3 and TRBJ1-1): GAGVSQTPSNKVTEKGKYVELRCDPISGHTALYWYRQSLGQGPEFLIYFQGTGAADDSGLPNDRFFAVRPEGSVSTLKIQRTERGDSAVYLCASSLKDTEAFFGQGTRLTVV.

In its sample, this clonotype was seen many times. The rearrangement joins TRBV28 to TRBJ2-3, with D perhaps given as TRBD1 or TRBD2 (5 bases each). CDR3 length: 15 residues. The germline CDR1 and CDR2 sequences are MDHEN and SYDVKM. The V gene lost 6 bases and the J gene lost 0 bases, with 13 bases spanning the gap. The CDR3 DNA is TGTGCCAGCAGGCTGGGACCGACTAGCACAGATACGCAGTATTTT. It codes for CASRLGPTSTDTQYF.

The sample holds many counts of this clonotype. The V gene is TRBV6-1, the J gene TRBJ2-5; 7 bases agree with TRBD1. The CDR3 has 18 amino acids. The ends lost 7 bases at V and 5 bases at J; junction bases unmatched: 22. Germline V gene lookup returns CDR1 MNHNS and CDR2 SASEGT. This CDR3 is CASNPRAKPGQTSETQYF. The DNA for the CDR3 is TGTGCCAGCAATCCCCGGGCCAAACCGGGACAGACCTCCGAGACCCAGTACTTC.

This clonotype has a handful of counts. J is TRBJ2-5 and V is TRBV2; 8 nucleotides agree with TRBD2. This CDR3 region has 14 residues. Germline trimming cut 4 bases from V and 5 bases from J; bases unmatched to any gene: 6. Per germline, CDR1 SNHLY and CDR2 FYNNEI. CDR3 sequence (DNA): TGTGCCAGCAGTGGGGCGGGAGGTGGTGAGACCCAGTACTTC. This translates into CASSGAGGGETQYF.

This clonotype was observed at least ten times. The chain has TRBV27 and TRBJ2-2; 8 nucleotides match TRBD2. V gave up 6 bases and J gave up 3 bases; unmatched junction bases: 12. CDR3 length: 17 amino acids. Germline V gene lookup returns CDR1 MNHEY and CDR2 SMNVEV (reference sequence). The CDR3 here is CASRPQEREFHTGELFF. The DNA of the CDR3 is TGTGCCAGCAGACCTCAGGAGCGGGAGTTCCACACCGGGGAGCTGTTTTTT.

The chain links TRBV20-1 to TRBJ2-1; TRBD2 agrees at 10 bases. Germline values: CDR1 DFQATT, CDR2 SNEGSKA (reference sequence). Trimming cost V 4 bases and J 3 bases; bases outside gene matches: 9. The CDR3 spans 16 residues. CDR3 nucleotide sequence: TGCAGTGCTAAGGACCTAGCGGGAGCTTTCTACAATGAGCAGTTCTTC. Its translation: CSAKDLAGAFYNEQFF.

This clonotype was found many times. The DNA is left out, because the CDR3 cannot be placed on it with certainty; the CDR3 is given as TCRdb lists it. The V gene is TRBV2, the J gene TRBJ1-5; no check of the table's D call, TRBD1, against the DNA was made. The V gene's germline CDR1 is SNHLY and CDR2 FYNNEI. The CDR3 is 17 amino acids in total, end residues counted. CDR3 residues: CASSSSGGPYSNQPQHF.

V is TRBV4-2 and J is TRBJ2-3; D might be TRBD2 (5 bases). This CDR3 is built from 13 residues. Trimming took 10 bases from V and 6 from J, leaving 17 bases between them. Germline V gives CDR1 LGHNA, CDR2 YNFKEQ. The CDR3: CATRLPSTDTQYF. CDR3 DNA: TGTGCCACCAGACTACCGTCAACGGATACGCAGTATTTT.

This clonotype was picked up many times. V is TRBV7-9 and J is TRBJ2-7; TRBD2 might be the D (5 bases). The germline V gene encodes CDR1 SEHNR and CDR2 FQNEAQ (reference sequence). Trimming pared 2 bases from V and 5 bases from J, leaving 16 bases between. CDR3 length: 15 residues. CDR3 DNA: TGTGCCAGCAGCTTAAGGAACCAAGGAGGCGACGAGCAGTACTTC. As protein: CASSLRNQGGDEQYF.

This clonotype was counted ten times or more. The CDR3 region has the DNA TGTGCCAGCAGCTTTGGGGCTAGTTCTGAGCAGTTCTTC. This encodes CASSFGASSEQFF. This sequence joins TRBV7-9 and TRBJ2-1, with TRBD1 as a possible D gene (5 bases). The CDR3 runs 13 residues. Germline V CDR1 and CDR2: SEHNR, FQNEAQ (reference sequence). With 3 bases removed from V and 9 bases from J, the gap between germline ends came to 12 bases.

This clonotype was counted many times. The rearrangement links TRBV11-2 to TRBJ1-2, with a possible D match to TRBD1 (6 bases). V lost 5 bases, J lost 4 bases, and 17 bases lay in between. The germline gives CDR1 SGHAT, CDR2 FQNNGV. The length of the CDR3 is 15 residues. The CDR3 region has the DNA TGTGCCAGCAGCCCCTTGATAGGCAGGGGCTATGGCTACACCTTC. This translates into CASSPLIGRGYGYTF.

V usage is TRBV25-1 and J usage is TRBJ2-5; 7 positions agree with TRBD2. Germline CDR1 and CDR2: MGHDK and SYGVNS. The trim removed 3 bases at V and 2 bases at J, leaving 3 bases unmatched. This CDR3 is 14 amino acids long. CDR3 protein: CASSDSSGQETQYF. The DNA for the CDR3 is TGTGCCAGCAGTGATTCTAGCGGACAAGAGACCCAGTACTTC.

This clonotype was counted ten times or more. The chain has TRBV13 and TRBJ2-3, with D maybe TRBD2 (6 bases). The CDR3 covers 15 residues. Germline loops: CDR1 PRHDT, CDR2 FYEKMQ (reference sequence). The V end was cut by 6 bases, the J end by 0 bases, with 13 bases between. The CDR3 bases are TGTGCCAGCAGATCCTCTAGCGAAAGCACAGATACGCAGTATTTT. Translation: CASRSSSESTDTQYF.

This chain connects TRBV29-1 to TRBJ1-2; TRBD1 might be the D (5 bases). CDR1 and CDR2 (germline): SQVTM, ANQGSEA. The germline V and J ends were trimmed by 4 bases and 2 bases, with 8 bases remaining between them. This CDR3 has 12 amino acids. For the CDR3, the DNA is TGCAGCGTTGTGACAGTGAACTATGGCTACACCTTC. Its translation is CSVVTVNYGYTF.

Regarding this clonotype: This may arise from a read error, as a much more abundant clone is one base away. The chain recombines TRBV29-1 with TRBJ2-7; TRBD1 is a possible D gene (6 bases). The end of the DNA is better explained by TRBJ2-1, so the J call may be wrong. The germline V gene has CDR1 SQVTM and CDR2 ANQGSEA. The CDR3 runs 13 residues. The CDR3 region is CSARDTDSYEQFF. The CDR3, as DNA: TGCAGCGCCAGGGACACCGACTCCTACGAGCAGTTCTTC.

With respect to this clonotype: This may be a read error: a much more frequent sequence differs by one nucleotide. This chain connects TRBV2 to TRBJ1-5; D is possibly TRBD1 (5 bases). This CDR3 comprises 15 residues. V lost 4 bases and J lost 4, with 14 bases in between. Looked up from germline, CDR1 is SNHLY and CDR2 is FYNNEI. Here the CDR3 DNA reads TGTGCCAGCAGTGCTGAAGGGGTGGGGAATCAGCCCCAGCATTTT. It is translated as CASSAEGVGNQPQHF.